This T cell receptor (beta chain) was retrieved from a study of T cell repertoires in cytomegalovirus infection. For the study at large: HLA-B-restricted CMV epitopes that are well studied were used alongside recently identified HLA-C-restricted ones. Both CMV infection and a matching HLA type were indicated by public TCR beta signatures. Study-level results: Cumulative frequency (of public TCR beta family members) identified carriers of CMV plus the relevant HLA. Ex vivo responses were dominated by HLA-C-restricted CMV-specific TCR beta clonotypes.

Trimming removed 6 bases from V and 1 base from J, with 10 bases in between. Germline CDR1 SEHNR, CDR2 FQNEAQ (reference sequence). The CDR3 has 14 residues. TCRdb analysed the reads with MiXCR anew, one entry per CDR3 protein. Of about a million distinct CDR3 sequences in the sample, about a third were seen once. In its sample, this clonotype was seen a few times. Its antigen remains unknown. The chain is built from TRBV7-9 and TRBJ1-5, with a weak D call TRBD1 (5 bases). This sequence was found in a human donor in good health (CMV status not recorded). Some clones in this sample may be carry-over from other donors' samples. The sequencing used cultured CD8+ T cells from PBMCs, collected from culture after CMV antigen stimulation. The CDR3 sequence is CASRREGSNQPQHF. The CDR3 region has the DNA TGTGCCAGCAGACGGGAGGGGAGCAATCAGCCCCAGCATTTT.